This T cell receptor (beta chain) was sequenced during a study of Ad26.COV2.S vaccination and SARS-CoV-2 variants. Study summary: The donor participated in the COV1001 trial, in its Ad26.COV2.S arm. Intramuscular Ad26.COV2.S doses were given once or twice, 56 days apart.

The CDR3 has 14 residues. V lost 2 bases and J lost 5, with 9 bases in between. The germline V gene encodes CDR1 SGHTA and CDR2 FQGNSA. Using immunoSEQ multiplex PCR, the repertoire was profiled, and TCRdb retains in-frame clones only, with some absent. The sample has about 430,000 clones, around 90% seen once. Findings and limits, study-wide: Spike-specific CD8+ and CD4+ T cell responses reportedly showed substantial breadth after vaccination.

Treatment defined: roughly 20 received Ad26.COV2.S at low or high dose, single or two shots; about five received placebo; per-sample allocation not given. The investigators took samples on day 63 after the first vaccine or placebo injection. This vaccine is an Ad26 vector that expresses the Wuhan-strain SARS-CoV-2 spike. A word on this clone: Its specificity is not known. The sample contains more than one DNA sequence encoding this CDR3.

Material: peripheral blood, obtained in a trial of Ad26.COV2.S vaccine versus placebo. The TCR was taken from a person between 18 and 59 years old who received the Ad26.COV2.S COVID-19 vaccine or a placebo. This chain links TRBV7-2 with TRBJ1-4; D perhaps matches TRBD1 (5 bases). CDR3 region: CASSLQGLNEKLFF. The CDR3 DNA reads TGTGCCAGCAGCTTACAGGGACTAAATGAAAAACTGTTTTTT.